One sample yielded the 24 T cell receptor beta chains listed below, sequenced in a study of T-cell memory formation after mild COVID-19. TCRdb re-called the 5' RACE reads through MiXCR, storing one row per CDR3 protein. The sample comprises around 420,000 distinct CDR3 sequences, about 24% of which are singletons, and roughly 9.7% rests with the top ten. Sequenced sample: PBMCs or a T cell subset sorted from them (not recorded which). Every receptor here comes from an adult woman who had mild COVID-19 (a few samples of this study predate the infection). Cell type and time point are not known.

The chain has TRBV15 and TRBJ1-3, with unresolved D. Trimming took 5 bases from V and 1 from J, leaving 15 bases between them. The CDR3 is made up of 16 amino acids. Germline lookup yields CDR1 LNHNV and CDR2 YYDKDF (reference sequence). Here the CDR3 reads CATSHNLMTSGNTIYF. CDR3 nucleotide sequence: TGTGCCACCAGCCATAACCTTATGACTTCTGGAAACACCATATATTTT.

In DNA, the CDR3 is TGTGCCAGCAGCTTAGCACCGCGGACCAACAATGAGCAGTTCTTC. Protein: CASSLAPRTNNEQFF. The V call is TRBV7-9, the J call TRBJ2-1, with D unclear. Trimming pared 0 bases from V and 5 bases from J, leaving 11 bases between. The germline gives CDR1 SEHNR, CDR2 FQNEAQ (reference sequence). CDR3 length equals 15 residues. Variable domain in full (rest from reference TRBV7-9 and TRBJ2-1): DTGVSQNPRHKITKRGQNVTFRCDPISEHNRLYWYRQTLGQGPEFLTYFQNEAQLEKSRLLSDRFSAERPKGSFSTLEIQRTEQGDSAMYLCASSLAPRTNNEQFFGPGTRLTVL.

The rearrangement uses TRBV11-2 and TRBJ2-5; 9 bases map to TRBD1. Trimming at V came to 4 bases and at J to 5 bases, leaving 5 bases not matched to a gene. The germline gives CDR1 SGHAT, CDR2 FQNNGV. This CDR3 has 14 amino acids. As DNA, the CDR3 is TGTGCCAGCAGCTATGGACAGGGGAGGGAGACCCAGTACTTC. This sequence encodes CASSYGQGRETQYF.

The chain recombines TRBV12-3 or TRBV12-4 with TRBJ1-4, with 7 bases identical to TRBD1. The CDR3 sequence is 15 residues long. Unmatched junction bases numbered 9, after V lost 6 bases and J lost 5 bases. The CDR3 DNA reads as TGTGCCAGCAGCCTCTTTTCAGGGGGGAATGAAAAACTGTTTTTT. Residues: CASSLFSGGNEKLFF.

The genes are TRBV12-3 or TRBV12-4 and TRBJ1-6; D not resolved. Trimming took 6 bases from V and 0 from J, leaving 12 bases between them. This CDR3 contains 16 residues. DNA for the CDR3: TGTGCCAGCAGACTTGACGGTAGCTCCTATAATTCACCCCTCCACTTT. It encodes CASRLDGSSYNSPLHF.

In its sample, this clonotype was seen a few times. The chain recombines TRBV4-1 with TRBJ2-1; 10 bases line up with TRBD2. The ends lost 2 bases at V and 3 bases at J; junction bases unmatched: 13. The CDR3 is 19 amino acids. The germline CDR1 and CDR2 sequences are MGHRA and YSYEKL. CDR3 loop: CASSQKPLYGTSDYNEQFF. In DNA form, the CDR3 reads TGCGCCAGCAGCCAAAAGCCTCTCTATGGGACTAGCGACTACAATGAGCAGTTCTTC.

This chain joins TRBV13 and TRBJ2-1; 12 nucleotides line up with TRBD2. Germline V lookup: CDR1 PRHDT, CDR2 FYEKMQ (reference sequence). This CDR3 has 14 amino acids. Unmatched junction bases numbered 5, after V lost 6 bases and J lost 8 bases. The CDR3 DNA reads TGTGCCAGCAGTTCGACTAGCGGGAGTTATGAGCAGTTCTTC. Its protein product is CASSSTSGSYEQFF.

The V and J genes are TRBV10-3 and TRBJ2-6; weak D call: TRBD1 (5 bases). From germline, CDR1 is ENHRY and CDR2 SYGVKD. Trimming removed 0 bases from V and 4 bases from J, with 10 bases in between. The CDR3 has 16 residues. CDR3 coding DNA: TGTGCCATCAGTGAGTCCGAACAGGCCGGGGCCAACGTCCTGACTTTC. It is translated as CAISESEQAGANVLTF.

The V call is TRBV12-3 or TRBV12-4, the J call TRBJ1-1; unclear D gene. The length of the CDR3 is 11 residues. Between the trimmed V and J ends, which lost 2 bases and 7 bases, there was a span of 5 bases. The CDR3 protein is CASSLWLEAFF. Written as DNA, the CDR3 is TGTGCCAGCAGTTTATGGCTTGAAGCTTTCTTT.

The chain employs TRBV5-1 and TRBJ2-7; TRBD1 agrees at 7 bases. With V trimmed by 1 base and J by 2 bases, 6 bases remained unmatched. The length of the CDR3 is 15 residues. Germline V gene data show CDR1 as SGHRS and CDR2 as YFSETQ. The CDR3 nucleotides are TGCGCCAGCAGCTTGCAGACAGGGTTTACCTACGAGCAGTACTTC. Translating gives CASSLQTGFTYEQYF.

V usage is TRBV27 and J usage is TRBJ1-5; weak D call: TRBD1 (5 bases). The CDR3 runs 13 residues. Trimming left V 3 bases short and J 10 bases short, with 13 bases between. Germline V lookup: CDR1 MNHEY, CDR2 SMNVEV (reference sequence). The CDR3 here is CASSLDKVGPQHF. The CDR3 DNA is TGTGCCAGCAGTTTGGACAAGGTGGGACCCCAGCATTTT.

The chain has TRBV20-1 and TRBJ1-5, with D tentatively TRBD1 (5 bases). Germline values: CDR1 DFQATT, CDR2 SNEGSKA (reference sequence). V was clipped by 3 bases and J by 9 bases, with 15 bases between them. This CDR3 is built from 13 residues. CDR3 in DNA: TGCAGTGCTAGGGGGGTTCATCCGGGGCCCCAGCATTTT. Translation gives CSARGVHPGPQHF.

The chain combines TRBV5-1 with TRBJ2-3; 7 bases are a match to TRBD2. The length of the CDR3 is 17 residues. Germline CDR1 and CDR2: SGHRS and YFSETQ. The V segment lost 3 bases and the J segment 5 bases; nucleotides outside the gene matches: 15. CDR3 DNA sequence: TGCGCCAGCAGCTCGCCACCAGGACGCCCGGGAGGAGATACGCAGTATTTT. It translates to CASSSPPGRPGGDTQYF.

The chain is built from TRBV6-2 or TRBV6-3 and TRBJ1-1; D remains ambiguous. CDR3 length: 11 amino acids. The germline V and J ends were trimmed by 2 bases and 6 bases, with 4 bases remaining between them. Germline V gene data show CDR1 as MNHEY and CDR2 as SVGEGT. The CDR3 reads CASSYGSEAFF. Written as DNA, the CDR3 is TGTGCCAGCAGTTACGGTTCTGAAGCTTTCTTT.

In its sample, this clonotype was seen a few times. The rearrangement links TRBV5-1 to TRBJ1-1; the D is unclear. Germline V gene lookup returns CDR1 SGHRS and CDR2 YFSETQ. The CDR3 contains 13 residues. Trimming took 6 bases from V and 1 from J, leaving 10 bases between them. CDR3 DNA: TGCGCCAGCAAGCTGATGGGGAACACTGAAGCTTTCTTT. It is translated as CASKLMGNTEAFF.

This clonotype was observed a handful of times. The chain recombines TRBV7-2 with TRBJ2-2; D unresolved. Per germline, CDR1 SGHTA and CDR2 FQGNSA. This CDR3 is 14 amino acids long. V shed 4 bases and J shed 1 base, with 7 bases lying between them. The CDR3 loop is CASSSIRNTGELFF. The CDR3 DNA reads TGTGCCAGCAGCTCGATTCGGAACACCGGGGAGCTGTTTTTT.

This rearrangement joins TRBV28 to TRBJ1-1; no clear D. V was shortened by 3 bases and J by 4 bases, with 15 bases between the two germline ends. The germline gives CDR1 MDHEN, CDR2 SYDVKM. The CDR3 runs to 15 residues. The CDR3 coding sequence is TGTGCCAGCAGTTTGACTCCGACGCGGACCACTGAAGCTTTCTTT. This gives the protein CASSLTPTRTTEAFF. Full variable domain (outside the CDR3, taken from reference TRBV28 and TRBJ1-1): DVKVTQSSRYLVKRTGEKVFLECVQDMDHENMFWYRQDPGLGLRLIYFSYDVKMKEKGDIPEGYSVSREKKERFSLILESASTNQTSMYLCASSLTPTRTTEAFFGQGTRLTVV.

V usage is TRBV7-8 and J usage is TRBJ1-2, with D perhaps matching TRBD1 (5 bases). The CDR3 runs 14 residues. Trimming pared 2 bases from V and 5 bases from J, leaving 12 bases between. The germline CDR1 and CDR2 sequences are SGHVS and FQNEAQ. CDR3 sequence: CASSLRGARYGYTF. CDR3 nucleotide sequence: TGTGCCAGCAGCTTACGAGGGGCTCGGTATGGCTACACCTTC.

This clonotype has only a few counts. The rearrangement links TRBV7-9 to TRBJ2-7, with TRBD1 matching over 7 bases. CDR1 and CDR2 (germline): SEHNR, FQNEAQ (reference sequence). V was clipped by 5 bases and J by 6 bases; unmatched bases: 7. There are 13 residues in the CDR3. CDR3 protein: CASSPQTGPEQYF. CDR3 DNA: TGTGCCAGCAGCCCACAGACAGGGCCCGAGCAGTACTTC. Drawing the rest from reference TRBV7-9 and TRBJ2-7, the complete variable domain is DTGVSQNPRHKITKRGQNVTFRCDPISEHNRLYWYRQTLGQGPEFLTYFQNEAQLEKSRLLSDRFSAERPKGSFSTLEIQRTEQGDSAMYLCASSPQTGPEQYFGPGTRLTVT.

This clonotype occurred a few times. The chain employs TRBV12-3 or TRBV12-4 and TRBJ1-5, with D possibly TRBD1 on 5 matching bases. The length of the CDR3 is 13 residues. V lost 5 bases and J 3 bases, leaving 8 bases between the germline ends. CDR3 residues: CASSMGDNQPQHF. CDR3 nucleotides: TGTGCCAGCAGTATGGGGGACAATCAGCCCCAGCATTTT.

Only a few counts were recorded for this clonotype. The chain couples TRBV5-1 to TRBJ1-4; D remains ambiguous. CDR3 length equals 16 residues. V was cut by 3 bases and J by 0 bases, with 12 bases left in between. The germline gives CDR1 SGHRS, CDR2 YFSETQ. The CDR3 sequence is CASSWTGRATNEKLFF. The CDR3, as DNA: TGCGCCAGCAGCTGGACCGGGAGGGCAACTAATGAAAAACTGTTTTTT.

This clonotype has only a few counts. As DNA, the CDR3 is TGCAGTGCGAGCCGGGACTCAGACATTCAGTACTTC. It specifies CSASRDSDIQYF. The rearrangement uses TRBV20-1 and TRBJ2-4; TRBD2 is a possible D gene (6 bases). Deletions cut 6 bases from V and 8 bases from J, with 14 bases between. Germline V gives CDR1 DFQATT, CDR2 SNEGSKA (reference sequence). The CDR3 contains 12 residues.

DNA for the CDR3: TGTGCCAGCAGTTATGGACTAGCGGTCTACAATGAGCAGTTCTTC. Protein sequence: CASSYGLAVYNEQFF. The genes are TRBV6-5 and TRBJ2-1; 10 bases line up with TRBD2. From germline, CDR1 is MNHEY and CDR2 SVGAGI. The CDR3 runs to 15 residues. V was clipped by 3 bases and J by 3 bases; unmatched bases: 2.

The chain recombines TRBV11-2 with TRBJ2-4; 11 bases map to TRBD1. The CDR3 spans 14 residues. Germline lookup yields CDR1 SGHAT and CDR2 FQNNGV. The ends lost 4 bases at V and 7 bases at J; junction bases unmatched: 3. The CDR3 nucleotides read TGTGCCAGCAGCTCGGACAGGGGGCCGAACATTCAGTACTTC. Protein sequence: CASSSDRGPNIQYF.